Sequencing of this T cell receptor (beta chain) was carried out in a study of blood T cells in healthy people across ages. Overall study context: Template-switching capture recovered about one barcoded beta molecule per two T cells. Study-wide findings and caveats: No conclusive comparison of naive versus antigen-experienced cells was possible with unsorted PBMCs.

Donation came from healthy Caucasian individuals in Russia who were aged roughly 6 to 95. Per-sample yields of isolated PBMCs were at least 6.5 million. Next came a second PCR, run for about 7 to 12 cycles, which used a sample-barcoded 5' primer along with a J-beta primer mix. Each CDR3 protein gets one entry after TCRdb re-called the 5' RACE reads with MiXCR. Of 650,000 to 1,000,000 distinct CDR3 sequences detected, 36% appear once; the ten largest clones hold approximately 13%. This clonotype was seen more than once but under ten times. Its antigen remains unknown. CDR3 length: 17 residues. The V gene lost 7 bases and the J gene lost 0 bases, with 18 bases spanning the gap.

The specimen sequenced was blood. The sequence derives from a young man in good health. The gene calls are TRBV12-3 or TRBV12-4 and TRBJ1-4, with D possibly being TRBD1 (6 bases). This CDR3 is CASTKQGGPATNEKLFF. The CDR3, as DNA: TGTGCCAGCACCAAACAAGGGGGACCGGCAACTAATGAAAAACTGTTTTTT.